This T cell receptor beta chain was obtained from a study of T cell changes during pregnancy in multiple sclerosis. This clone was observed once. This CDR3 spans 20 amino acids. The ends were cut back, 4 bases at V and 4 bases at J, with 32 bases in the middle. Germline V gene sequence: CDR1 SGHRS, CDR2 YFSETQ. The method was immunoSEQ multiplex PCR; TCRdb's version includes in-frame clones alone and lacks a portion of them. Seen here are 40,000 to 50,000 clones, 94% observed once, and the top ten hold more than 0.45%. This clonotype was sampled from a female donor with multiple sclerosis, enrolled in a pregnancy study. This specimen was CD4+ T cells from peripheral blood mononuclear cells, taken in the first trimester of pregnancy. The chain couples TRBV5-1 to TRBJ1-2; possible D gene TRBD1, 5 bases. The CDR3 nucleotides are TGCGCCAGCAGCCGGGGAATCAGGCTGGGGACTTGGGACCCCCTCTATGGCTACACCTTC. It translates to CASSRGIRLGTWDPLYGYTF.